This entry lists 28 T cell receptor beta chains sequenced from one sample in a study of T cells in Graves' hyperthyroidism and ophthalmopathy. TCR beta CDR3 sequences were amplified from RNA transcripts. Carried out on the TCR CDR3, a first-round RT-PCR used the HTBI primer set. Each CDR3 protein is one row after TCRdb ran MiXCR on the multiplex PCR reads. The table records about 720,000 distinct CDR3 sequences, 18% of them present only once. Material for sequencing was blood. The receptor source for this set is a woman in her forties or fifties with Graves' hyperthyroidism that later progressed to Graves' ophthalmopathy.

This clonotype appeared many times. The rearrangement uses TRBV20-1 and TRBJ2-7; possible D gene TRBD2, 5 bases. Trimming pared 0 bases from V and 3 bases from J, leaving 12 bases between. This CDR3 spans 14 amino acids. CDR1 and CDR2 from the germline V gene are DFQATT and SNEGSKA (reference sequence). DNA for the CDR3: TGCAGTGCTAGAGATGAGGGTGTAGGCTACGAGCAGTACTTC. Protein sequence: CSARDEGVGYEQYF.

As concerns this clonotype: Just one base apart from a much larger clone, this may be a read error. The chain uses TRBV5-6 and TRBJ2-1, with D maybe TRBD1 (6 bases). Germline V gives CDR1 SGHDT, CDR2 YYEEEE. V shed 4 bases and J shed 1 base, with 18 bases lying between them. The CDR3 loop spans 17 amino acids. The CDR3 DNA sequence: TGTGCCAGCAGCCGGCGCCTCAGGGGAACGTCCTACAATGAGCAGTTCTTC. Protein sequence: CASSRRLRGTSYNEQFF.

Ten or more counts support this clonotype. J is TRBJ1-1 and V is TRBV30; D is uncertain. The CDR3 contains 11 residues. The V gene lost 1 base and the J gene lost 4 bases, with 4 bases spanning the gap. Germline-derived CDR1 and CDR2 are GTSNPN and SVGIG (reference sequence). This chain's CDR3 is CAWSGTTEAFF. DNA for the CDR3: TGTGCCTGGAGTGGAACCACTGAAGCTTTCTTT.

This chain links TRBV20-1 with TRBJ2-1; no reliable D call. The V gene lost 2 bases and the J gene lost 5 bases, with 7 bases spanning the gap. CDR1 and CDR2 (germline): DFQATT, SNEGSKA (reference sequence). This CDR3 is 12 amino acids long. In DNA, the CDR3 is TGCAGTGCTAGAAATGTTGACAATGAGCAGTTCTTC. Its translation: CSARNVDNEQFF.

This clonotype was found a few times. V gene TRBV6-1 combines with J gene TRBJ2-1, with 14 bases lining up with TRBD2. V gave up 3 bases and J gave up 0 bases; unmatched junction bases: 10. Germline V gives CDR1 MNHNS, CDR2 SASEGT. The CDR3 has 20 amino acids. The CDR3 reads CASSDPGLAGALASYNEQFF. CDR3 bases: TGTGCCAGCAGTGACCCGGGACTAGCGGGGGCCCTGGCCTCCTACAATGAGCAGTTCTTC.

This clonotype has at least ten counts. CDR3 amino acids: CASSPGQVTEAFF. The DNA for the CDR3 is TGTGCCAGCAGCCCTGGACAGGTCACTGAAGCTTTCTTT. This chain links TRBV3-1 with TRBJ1-1; 7 nucleotides align to TRBD1. Germline V gene lookup returns CDR1 LGHDT and CDR2 YNNKEL (reference sequence). The CDR3 has 13 residues. V was pared by 4 bases and J by 4 bases, with 3 bases of the junction left unmatched.

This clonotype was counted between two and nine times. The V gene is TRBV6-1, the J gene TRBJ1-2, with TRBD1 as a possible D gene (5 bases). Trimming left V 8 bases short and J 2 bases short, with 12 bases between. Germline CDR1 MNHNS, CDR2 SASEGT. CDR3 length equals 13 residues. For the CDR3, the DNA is TGTGCCAGCCATTCCGGGGGGAACTATGGCTACACCTTC. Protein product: CASHSGGNYGYTF.

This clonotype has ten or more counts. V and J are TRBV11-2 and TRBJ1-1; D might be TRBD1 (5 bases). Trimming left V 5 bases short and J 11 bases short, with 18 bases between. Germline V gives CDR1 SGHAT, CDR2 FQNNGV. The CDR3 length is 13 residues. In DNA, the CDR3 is TGTGCCAGCAGCCAAGGACACGGAAAAGTGGCTTTCTTT. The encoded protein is CASSQGHGKVAFF.

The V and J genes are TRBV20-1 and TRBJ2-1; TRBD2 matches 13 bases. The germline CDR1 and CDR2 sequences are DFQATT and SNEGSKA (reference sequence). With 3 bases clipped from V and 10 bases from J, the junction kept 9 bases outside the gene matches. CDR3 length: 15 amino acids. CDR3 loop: CSASLRLAGGREQFF. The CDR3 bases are TGCAGTGCTAGCCTGAGACTAGCGGGGGGTAGAGAGCAGTTCTTC.

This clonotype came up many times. CDR3 residues: CASSLSGGAHYEQYF. The CDR3 DNA sequence: TGTGCCAGCAGTTTGTCCGGGGGGGCCCATTACGAGCAGTACTTC. The genes are TRBV28 and TRBJ2-7, with 8 bases aligning to TRBD2. Trimming removed 3 bases from V and 4 bases from J; junction bases left unmatched: 8. This CDR3 spans 15 amino acids. Germline lookup yields CDR1 MDHEN and CDR2 SYDVKM.

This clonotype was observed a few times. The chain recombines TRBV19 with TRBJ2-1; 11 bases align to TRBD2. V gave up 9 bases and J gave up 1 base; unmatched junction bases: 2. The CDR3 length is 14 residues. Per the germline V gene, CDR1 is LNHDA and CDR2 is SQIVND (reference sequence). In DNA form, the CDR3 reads TGTGCCAGCGCTAGCGGGGGGTCCTACAATGAGCAGTTCTTC. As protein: CASASGGSYNEQFF.

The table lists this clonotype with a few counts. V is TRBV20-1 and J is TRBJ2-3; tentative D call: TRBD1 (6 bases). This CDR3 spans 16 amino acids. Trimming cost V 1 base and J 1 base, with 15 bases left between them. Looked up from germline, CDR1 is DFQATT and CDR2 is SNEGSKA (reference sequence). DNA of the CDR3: TGCAGTGCTAGAGGGGGACGCCCAGGGGGCACAGATACGCAGTATTTT. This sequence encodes CSARGGRPGGTDTQYF.

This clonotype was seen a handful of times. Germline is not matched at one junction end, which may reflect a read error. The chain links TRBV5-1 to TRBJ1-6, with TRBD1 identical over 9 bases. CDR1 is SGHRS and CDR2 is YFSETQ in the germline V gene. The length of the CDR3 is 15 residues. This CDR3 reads CASSLVGQGNPPLHF. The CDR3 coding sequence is TGCGCCAGCAGCTTGGTGGGACAGGGTAATCCACCCCTCCACTTT. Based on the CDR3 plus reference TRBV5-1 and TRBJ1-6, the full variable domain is KAGVTQTPRYLIKTRGQQVTLSCSPISGHRSVSWYQQTPGQGLQFLFEYFSETQRNKGNFPGRFSGRQFSNSRSEMNVSTLELGDSALYLCASSLVGQGNPPLHFGNGTRLTVT.

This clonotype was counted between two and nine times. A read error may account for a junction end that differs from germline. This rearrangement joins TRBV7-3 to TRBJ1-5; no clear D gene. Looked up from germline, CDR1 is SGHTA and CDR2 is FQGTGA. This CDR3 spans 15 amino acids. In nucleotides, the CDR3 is TGCGCCAGCAGCCAAGAAGGGCTTAGCAATCAGCCCCAGCATTTT. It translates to CASSQEGLSNQPQHF.

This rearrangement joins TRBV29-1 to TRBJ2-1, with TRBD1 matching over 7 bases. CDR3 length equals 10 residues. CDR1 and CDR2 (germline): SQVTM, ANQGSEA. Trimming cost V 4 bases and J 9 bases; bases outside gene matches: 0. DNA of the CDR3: TGCAGCGTTGCAGGGGGTGAGCAGTTCTTC. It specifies CSVAGGEQFF.

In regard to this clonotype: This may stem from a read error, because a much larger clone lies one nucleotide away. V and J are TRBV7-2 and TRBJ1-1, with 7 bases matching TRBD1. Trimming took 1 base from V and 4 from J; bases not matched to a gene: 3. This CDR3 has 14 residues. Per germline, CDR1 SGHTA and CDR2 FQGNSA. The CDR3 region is CASSLEQGPTEAFF. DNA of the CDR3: TGTGCCAGCAGCTTAGAACAGGGGCCCACTGAAGCTTTCTTT. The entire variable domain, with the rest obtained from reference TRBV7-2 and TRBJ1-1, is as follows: GAGVSQSPSNKVTEKGKDVELRCDPISGHTALYWYRQSLGQGLEFLIYFQGNSAPDKSGLPSDRFSAERTGGSVSTLTIQRTQQEDSAVYLCASSLEQGPTEAFFGQGTRLTVV.

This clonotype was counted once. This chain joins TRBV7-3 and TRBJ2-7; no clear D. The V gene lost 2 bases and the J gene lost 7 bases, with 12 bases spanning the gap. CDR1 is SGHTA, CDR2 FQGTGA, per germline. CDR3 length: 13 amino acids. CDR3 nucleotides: TGTGCCAGCAGCTTAGGGTCGGTAGGGGAGCAGTACTTC. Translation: CASSLGSVGEQYF.

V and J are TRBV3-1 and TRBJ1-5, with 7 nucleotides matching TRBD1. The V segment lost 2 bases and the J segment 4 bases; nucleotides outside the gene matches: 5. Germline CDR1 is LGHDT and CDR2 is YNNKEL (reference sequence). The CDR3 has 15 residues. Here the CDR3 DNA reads TGTGCCAGCAGCCAATTTCAGGGGGTAAATCAGCCCCAGCATTTT. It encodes CASSQFQGVNQPQHF.

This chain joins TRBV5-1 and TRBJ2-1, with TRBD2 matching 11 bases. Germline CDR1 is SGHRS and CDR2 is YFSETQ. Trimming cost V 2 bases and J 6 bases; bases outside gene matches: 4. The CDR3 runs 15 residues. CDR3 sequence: CASSFSGGAINEQFF. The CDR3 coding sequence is TGCGCCAGCAGCTTTAGCGGGGGGGCCATCAATGAGCAGTTCTTC. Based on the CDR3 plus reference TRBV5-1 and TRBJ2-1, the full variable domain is KAGVTQTPRYLIKTRGQQVTLSCSPISGHRSVSWYQQTPGQGLQFLFEYFSETQRNKGNFPGRFSGRQFSNSRSEMNVSTLELGDSALYLCASSFSGGAINEQFFGPGTRLTVL.

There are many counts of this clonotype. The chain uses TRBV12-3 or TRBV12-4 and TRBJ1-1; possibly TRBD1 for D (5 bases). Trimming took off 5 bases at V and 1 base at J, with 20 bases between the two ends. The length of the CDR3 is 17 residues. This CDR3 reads CASSMPTWDGENTEAFF. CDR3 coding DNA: TGTGCCAGCAGTATGCCGACATGGGACGGTGAGAACACTGAAGCTTTCTTT.

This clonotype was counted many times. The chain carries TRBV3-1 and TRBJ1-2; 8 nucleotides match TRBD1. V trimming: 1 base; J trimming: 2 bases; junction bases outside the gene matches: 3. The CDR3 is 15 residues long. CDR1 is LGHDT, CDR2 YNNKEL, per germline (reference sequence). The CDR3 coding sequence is TGTGCCAGCAGCCAAGTCGACAGGGGCAACTATGGCTACACCTTC. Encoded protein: CASSQVDRGNYGYTF. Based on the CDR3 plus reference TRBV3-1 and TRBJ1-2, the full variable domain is DTAVSQTPKYLVTQMGNDKSIKCEQNLGHDTMYWYKQDSKKFLKIMFSYNNKELIINETVPNRFSPKSPDKAHLNLHINSLELGDSAVYFCASSQVDRGNYGYTFGSGTRLTVV.

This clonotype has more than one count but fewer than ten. This chain's CDR3 is CASSLMYLAGGYNEQFF. The CDR3 region has the DNA TGTGCCAGCAGCTTAATGTACCTAGCGGGGGGGTACAATGAGCAGTTCTTC. The gene calls are TRBV7-2 and TRBJ2-1; TRBD2 agrees at 12 bases. Trimming at V came to 2 bases and at J to 4 bases, leaving 6 bases not matched to a gene. CDR1 and CDR2 (germline): SGHTA, FQGNSA. CDR3 length equals 17 residues.

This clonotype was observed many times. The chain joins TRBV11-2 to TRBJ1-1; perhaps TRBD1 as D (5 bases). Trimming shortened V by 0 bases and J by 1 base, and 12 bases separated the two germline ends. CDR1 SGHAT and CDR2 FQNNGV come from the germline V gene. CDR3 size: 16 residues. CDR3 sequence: CASSLDSGGPNTEAFF. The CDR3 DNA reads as TGTGCCAGCAGCTTAGATTCGGGGGGTCCGAACACTGAAGCTTTCTTT.

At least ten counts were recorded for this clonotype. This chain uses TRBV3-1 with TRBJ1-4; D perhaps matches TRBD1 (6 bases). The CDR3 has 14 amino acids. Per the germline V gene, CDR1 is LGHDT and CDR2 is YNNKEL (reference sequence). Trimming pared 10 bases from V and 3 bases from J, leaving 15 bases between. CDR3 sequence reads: CAIQRGIPNEKLFF. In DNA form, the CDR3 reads TGTGCCATCCAAAGGGGGATACCTAATGAAAAACTGTTTTTT.

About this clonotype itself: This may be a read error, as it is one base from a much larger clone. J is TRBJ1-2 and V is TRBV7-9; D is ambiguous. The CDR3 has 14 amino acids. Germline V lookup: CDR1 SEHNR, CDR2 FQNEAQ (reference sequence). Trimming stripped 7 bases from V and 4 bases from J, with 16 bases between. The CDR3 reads CASTQVGQTYGYTF. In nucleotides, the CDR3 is TGTGCCAGCACCCAAGTCGGGCAGACCTATGGCTACACCTTC.

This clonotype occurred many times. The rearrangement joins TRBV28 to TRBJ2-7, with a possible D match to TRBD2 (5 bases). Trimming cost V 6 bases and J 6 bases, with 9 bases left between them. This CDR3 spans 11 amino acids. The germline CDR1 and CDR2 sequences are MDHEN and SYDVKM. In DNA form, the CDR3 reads TGTGCCAGCAGCCCTCGGGGCGAGCAGTACTTC. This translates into CASSPRGEQYF.

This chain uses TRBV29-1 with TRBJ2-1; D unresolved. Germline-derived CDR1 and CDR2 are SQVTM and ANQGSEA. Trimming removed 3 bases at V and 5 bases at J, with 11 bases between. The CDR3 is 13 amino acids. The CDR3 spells CSVDLSADNEQFF. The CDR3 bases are TGCAGCGTTGACCTATCTGCGGACAATGAGCAGTTCTTC.

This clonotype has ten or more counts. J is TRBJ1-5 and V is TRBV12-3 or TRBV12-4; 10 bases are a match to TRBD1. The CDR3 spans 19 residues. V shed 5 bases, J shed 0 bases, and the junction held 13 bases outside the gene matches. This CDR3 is CASSTTGTGVPNSNQPQHF. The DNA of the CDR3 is TGTGCCAGCAGTACCACCGGGACAGGGGTCCCTAATAGCAATCAGCCCCAGCATTTT.